The present T cell receptor beta chain was sequenced within a study of T cells expressing NK-cell markers. Study overall: Each TCR beta repertoire originated in sorted T cells that were CD3+CD56+NKG2C+, CD3+CD56+NKG2C- or CD3+CD56-NKG2C+.

The study's findings and limits: Four donors' CD3+CD56-NKG2C+ cells were dominated by the same clonotypes. The contribution of dominant NKG2C+ clonotypes to CD8+ T cells in a handful of donors was about 1.0-7.5%.

Beta-chain TCR cDNA was generated via 5'RACE template switching with UMIs. TCRdb reprocessed the 5' RACE reads and stores each CDR3 protein as one record, lacking DNA. Recorded here are about 410,000 distinct CDR3 sequences; the top ten clones represent about 10%. Germline CDR1 reads SQVTM; CDR2 reads ANQGSEA. CDR3 length equals 14 residues. Concerning this clonotype itself: What it binds is unknown.

The sequencing input was blood T cells: a sorted CD56 or NKG2C T cell subset, CD4+ or CD8+ T cells, or bulk PBMC T cells (not recorded which). This sequence was found in a woman aged 45 to 65 in good health. The gene calls are TRBV29-1 and TRBJ2-5. The CDR3 loop reads CSVSRRIFQETQYF.